This paragraph reports one TCR beta chain. This clone's antigen is unknown. The input lacks base qualities; no much larger clone sits a single base away. The sample belongs to a study of cytomegalovirus exposure and HLA in healthy donors (TCRdb year 2017). In the study overall: The 666 repertoires of the first cohort and the 120 validation repertoires were produced on the same platform, according to a later analysis. The aim of the study was to test whether cataloging public T cell receptors could identify signatures of past pathogen exposure. A separate validation cohort of over 95 different subjects was used in addition to the approximately 640-subject first cohort. To predict cytomegalovirus infection status, the study combined high-throughput TCR immunosequencing, statistical association of individual TCRs with disease status, and machine learning.

Library preparation employed the immunoSEQ multiplex PCR assay. On the authors' methods: A statistical classification framework was developed to diagnose cytomegalovirus status using the catalog of TCR beta chain sequences. TCRdb holds this immuneACCESS table with in-frame rearrangements only. Some clones are missing; in checked studies, unresolved V genes explain under half, and the rest has no known cause. V and J calls and clone size come straight from that table; D and trimming were deduced from the DNA. For this sample the table gives tens of thousands of clones, of which roughly 95% were detected only once. The top ten hold 0.6% to 0.7% of the sample. Relative to germline, V is 9 bases shorter and J is 4 bases shorter, with 15 bases between their ends. Spanning cysteine to phenylalanine, the CDR3 consists of 14 amino acids. Just CDR3 DNA is preserved here, 42 bases in frame from base 1. CDR1 and CDR2 (MNHEY, SMNVEV) derive from the germline V gene (reference sequence).

Separate from the approximately 730-subject first cohort, the validation cohort of over 90 subjects was the group to which the donors belonged. Overall results and qualifications from the work: Most TCR sequences were seen in very few donors, while some public TCRs were found in many individuals. In both the original and validation cohorts, the classifier was reported to diagnose cytomegalovirus status with high specificity and sensitivity. A total of 150 or so TCR beta chains were listed by the study as associated with cytomegalovirus. The authors suggested that the approach could potentially be extended to other disease states and immunological phenotypes. A few of the identified cytomegalovirus-associated TCR beta chains were confirmed in vitro to be specific for cytomegalovirus antigens. Of the cluster scores, roughly 95% were above 0 in a later analysis, which found that TCRs clustered in the first cohort also tended to co-occur in the 120 validation repertoires. The validation cohort had no HLA typing available for a later analysis, so co-occurrence within that cohort was assessed over all 130 or so repertoires.

Sequencing input: PBMCs. This sequence uses TRBV27 and TRBJ2-2; a tentative D match to TRBD2 spans 5 bases. The receptor was derived from a woman between 18 and 29 years old in good health and CMV-seronegative. DNA sequence: TGTGCCAGAATTCCCAACGGGGTCACCGGGGAGCTGTTTTTT. It encodes CARIPNGVTGELFF.